These 28 T cell receptor gamma chains came from one sample sequenced in a study of Vδ1+ human thymocytes. General study findings and limits: Thymic TRG and TRD repertoires appeared highly polyclonal.

The template was reverse-transcribed extracted RNA. Multiplex PCR used pooled V-gene forward primers and a constant-region reverse primer to amplify CDR3s. TCRdb re-called the multiplex PCR reads through CATT. The sample holds about 36,000 gamma-chain clones, around 20% seen once. The antigens these receptors bind are not known. The sequenced sample consisted of Vdelta1+ gamma-delta thymocytes from the thymus. The subset is: FACS-sorted CD3+ TCRalphabeta- TCRVdelta1+ TCRVdelta2- thymocytes. The source of these receptors is a girl in the first two years of life who had congenital heart surgery.

This clone was detected only a few times. This chain uses TRGV3 with TRGJ1 or TRGJ2. This CDR3 is built from 14 residues. Germline-derived CDR1 and CDR2 are VTNTFY and YDVSTARD (reference sequence). The V segment lost 2 bases and the J segment 7 bases; nucleotides outside the gene matches: 11. The CDR3 DNA reads as TGTGCCACCTGGGACACCGCTCCCCACTATAAGAAACTCTTT. Translated, it gives CATWDTAPHYKKLF.

The chain employs TRGV9 and TRGJ1 or TRGJ2. The CDR3 has 14 amino acids. V shed 2 bases and J 6 bases; nucleotides not matched to a gene: 10. Germline CDR1 is GITISATS and CDR2 is ISYDGTV (reference sequence). The CDR3 coding sequence is TGTGCCTTGTGGGAGGGCAGGCGTAGTTATAAGAAACTCTTT. It is translated as CALWEGRRSYKKLF.

This clone was picked up a small number of times. One base separates it from a far larger clone, so it is likely a read error. This sequence joins TRGV2 and TRGJ1 or TRGJ2. The CDR3 contains 13 residues. CDR1 and CDR2 (germline): EGSNGY, YDSYNSKV. The CDR3 coding sequence is TGTACCACCTGGGACAGGAATTATTATAAGAAACTCTTT. Translation gives CTTWDRNYYKKLF.

This sequence joins TRGV5 and TRGJP2. Per the germline V gene, CDR1 is VINAFY and CDR2 is YDVSNSKD. V trimming: 0 bases; J trimming: 1 base; junction bases outside the gene matches: 5. The CDR3 spans 16 residues. The CDR3 nucleotides are TGTGCCACCTGGGACAGGAAAGGTAGTAGTGATTGGATCAAGACGTTT. Protein: CATWDRKGSSDWIKTF.

This clone has just a few counts. Other DNA sequences in this specimen translate into the identical CDR3. The V call is TRGV9, the J call TRGJ1 or TRGJ2. CDR3 length: 12 amino acids. J was trimmed by 6 bases and V by 1 base; bases with no gene match: 3. In germline, CDR1 is GITISATS, CDR2 ISYDGTV (reference sequence). CDR3 residues: CALWEVAYKKLF. CDR3 DNA sequence: TGTGCCTTGTGGGAGGTCGCTTATAAGAAACTCTTT.

This chain links TRGV5 with TRGJ1 or TRGJ2. Germline-derived CDR1 and CDR2 are VINAFY and YDVSNSKD. J was trimmed by 7 bases and V by 0 bases; bases with no gene match: 6. The CDR3 loop spans 13 amino acids. The CDR3 reads CATWDRPQYKKLF. CDR3 DNA: TGTGCCACCTGGGACAGGCCTCAGTATAAGAAACTCTTT.

The chain recombines TRGV8 with TRGJP2. Germline V lookup: CDR1 VENAVY, CDR2 YDSYNSRV. The CDR3 length is 16 residues. With V trimmed by 5 bases and J by 6 bases, 15 bases remained unmatched. As DNA, the CDR3 is TGTGCCACCTGGGGACAAACAGTTAGAGGTGATTGGATCAAGACGTTT. Translating gives CATWGQTVRGDWIKTF.

This clone turned up a few times. The sample carries other DNA sequences with the same CDR3. The chain links TRGV8 to TRGJ1 or TRGJ2. Germline V gives CDR1 VENAVY, CDR2 YDSYNSRV. V lost 3 bases and J lost 0; bases outside the gene matches: 5. This CDR3 has 14 amino acids. CDR3 DNA: TGTGCCACCTGGGATTCCCCGAATTATTATAAGAAACTCTTT. It translates to CATWDSPNYYKKLF.

The table lists this clone with a few counts. One base away lies a much larger clone, so this may be a sequencing read error. V is TRGV4 and J is TRGJ1 or TRGJ2. The CDR3 consists of 12 residues. Germline CDR1 reads EGSTGY; CDR2 reads YDSYTSSV. V was pared by 5 bases and J by 4 bases, with 5 bases of the junction left unmatched. CDR3 in amino acids: CATWGKYYKKLF. In DNA form, the CDR3 reads TGTGCCACCTGGGGGAAATATTATAAGAAACTCTTT.

The chain links TRGV3 to TRGJ1 or TRGJ2. CDR3 length: 14 residues. V shed 6 bases, J shed 1 base, and the junction held 9 bases outside the gene matches. Germline CDR1 is VTNTFY and CDR2 is YDVSTARD (reference sequence). The CDR3 is CATWILPNYYKKLF. The CDR3 DNA reads as TGTGCCACCTGGATACTCCCAAATTATTATAAGAAACTCTTT.

This clone is labeled as medium-sized. This same CDR3 is encoded by further DNA sequences in the sample. V is TRGV3 and J is TRGJ1 or TRGJ2. Germline V CDR1 and CDR2: VTNTFY, YDVSTARD (reference sequence). V dropped 0 bases and J dropped 5; count of bases not matched to a gene: 1. The CDR3 consists of 12 residues. The CDR3: CATWDRNYKKLF. The CDR3 nucleotides are TGTGCCACCTGGGACAGGAATTATAAGAAACTCTTT.

Comments on this clone: This may be a read error, as it is one base from a much larger clone. The same CDR3 also results from other DNA sequences found in this sample. This chain uses TRGV2 with TRGJ1 or TRGJ2. Germline lookup yields CDR1 EGSNGY and CDR2 YDSYNSKV. CDR3 length: 14 amino acids. The CDR3 here is CATWDGPNYYKKLF. CDR3 in DNA: TGTGCAACCTGGGATGGCCCGAATTATTATAAGAAACTCTTT.

Only a few counts were recorded for this clone. Other nucleotide sequences from this sample produce the same CDR3. The chain uses TRGV8 and TRGJ1 or TRGJ2. The germline CDR1 and CDR2 sequences are VENAVY and YDSYNSRV. The CDR3 spans 13 residues. Trimming cost V 3 bases and J 3 bases; bases outside gene matches: 5. CDR3 in amino acids: CATWDRVYYKKLF. The CDR3, as DNA: TGTGCCACCTGGGATCGCGTTTATTATAAGAAACTCTTT.

This clone was observed a few times. This sample also contains other DNA sequences that code for the same CDR3. The genes are TRGV8 and TRGJ1 or TRGJ2. The CDR3 spans 13 residues. V dropped 4 bases and J dropped 2; count of bases not matched to a gene: 5. Germline-derived CDR1 and CDR2 are VENAVY and YDSYNSRV. The CDR3 loop reads CATWDPYYYKKLF. CDR3 nucleotides: TGTGCCACCTGGGACCCTTATTATTATAAGAAACTCTTT.

A few counts support this clone. Other DNA sequences from this sample encode an identical CDR3 as well. The rearrangement joins TRGV4 to TRGJ1 or TRGJ2. Germline trimming cut 4 bases from V and 7 bases from J; bases unmatched to any gene: 7. The germline gives CDR1 EGSTGY, CDR2 YDSYTSSV. The CDR3 sequence is 12 residues long. This chain's CDR3 is CATWDPRYKKLF. CDR3 nucleotides: TGTGCCACCTGGGACCCTAGGTATAAGAAACTCTTT.

This clone was counted a few times. Other DNA sequences in the same sample also yield this CDR3. The genes are TRGV2 and TRGJ1 or TRGJ2. The CDR3 loop spans 13 amino acids. V trimming: 1 base; J trimming: 6 bases; junction bases outside the gene matches: 6. Germline lookup yields CDR1 EGSNGY and CDR2 YDSYNSKV. The CDR3 nucleotides are TGTGCCACCTGGGACGGCGACGGTTATAAGAAACTCTTT. Protein sequence: CATWDGDGYKKLF.

V and J are TRGV4 and TRGJP2. From germline, CDR1 is EGSTGY and CDR2 YDSYTSSV. This CDR3 contains 14 residues. Losses at the gene ends were 4 bases for V and 8 bases for J; bases not matched to a gene: 10. CDR3 sequence (DNA): TGTGCCACCTGGGACGGGCGAAAGGATTGGATCAAGACGTTT. The encoded protein is CATWDGRKDWIKTF.

Comments on this clone: Other DNA sequences from this sample encode an identical CDR3 as well. J is TRGJP2 and V is TRGV3. The V gene's germline CDR1 is VTNTFY and CDR2 YDVSTARD (reference sequence). This CDR3 is 16 amino acids long. V shed 0 bases and J 0 bases; nucleotides not matched to a gene: 4. Here the CDR3 reads CATWDRPDSSDWIKTF. The DNA of the CDR3 is TGTGCCACCTGGGACAGGCCCGATAGTAGTGATTGGATCAAGACGTTT.

The V gene is TRGV8, the J gene TRGJ1 or TRGJ2. The junction had 6 bases not matched to a gene; V was cut back by 4 bases and J by 12 bases. The CDR3 spans 10 residues. Germline values: CDR1 VENAVY, CDR2 YDSYNSRV. CDR3 nucleotide sequence: TGTGCCACCTGGGAGGGCTCGAAACTCTTT. Residues: CATWEGSKLF.

The chain links TRGV2 to TRGJ1 or TRGJ2. V gave up 0 bases and J gave up 10 bases; unmatched junction bases: 9. This CDR3 spans 13 amino acids. In germline, CDR1 is EGSNGY, CDR2 YDSYNSKV. The CDR3 DNA reads TGTGCCACCTGGGACGGGCTCTACTGGAAGAAACTCTTT. Its translation is CATWDGLYWKKLF.

This clone came up a few times. Different DNA sequences within this sample yield the same CDR3. V is TRGV3 and J is TRGJ1 or TRGJ2. Germline V gives CDR1 VTNTFY, CDR2 YDVSTARD (reference sequence). The CDR3 has 14 amino acids. J gave up 0 bases and V 3 bases, and 5 bases lay outside the gene matches. In nucleotides, the CDR3 is TGTGCCACCTGGGACTGCACGAATTATTATAAGAAACTCTTT. Translating gives CATWDCTNYYKKLF.

V and J are TRGV4 and TRGJ1 or TRGJ2. V lost 6 bases to trimming and J lost 0 bases; unmatched junction nucleotides: 5. This CDR3 region has 13 residues. Germline V gives CDR1 EGSTGY, CDR2 YDSYTSSV. This CDR3 is CATWMWNYYKKLF. The CDR3 coding sequence is TGTGCCACCTGGATGTGGAATTATTATAAGAAACTCTTT.

The J gene is TRGJP1, the V gene TRGV2. With V trimmed by 6 bases and J by 6 bases, 4 bases remained unmatched. Germline CDR1 and CDR2: EGSNGY and YDSYNSKV. CDR3 length equals 12 residues. This chain's CDR3 is CATWLPGWFKIF. CDR3 coding DNA: TGTGCCACCTGGTTGCCTGGTTGGTTCAAGATATTT.

The table lists this clone with a few counts. The V gene is TRGV8, the J gene TRGJ1 or TRGJ2. The V gene's germline CDR1 is VENAVY and CDR2 YDSYNSRV. V was clipped by 5 bases and J by 9 bases; unmatched bases: 10. This CDR3 region has 12 residues. The CDR3: CATWGPWGKKLF. The CDR3 bases are TGTGCCACCTGGGGCCCCTGGGGTAAGAAACTCTTT.

In the case of this clone: A much larger clone sits a single nucleotide away, making a read error possible. This specimen includes other DNA sequences encoding the same CDR3. The genes are TRGV4 and TRGJP2. The germline CDR1 and CDR2 sequences are EGSTGY and YDSYTSSV. The CDR3 has 14 residues. J was trimmed by 6 bases and V by 0 bases; bases with no gene match: 4. The CDR3 nucleotides read TGTGCCACCTGGGATGGGAGTGGTGATTGGATCAAGACGTTT. Its protein product is CATWDGSGDWIKTF.

This chain links TRGV8 with TRGJP2. J was trimmed by 0 bases and V by 4 bases; bases with no gene match: 11. CDR1 VENAVY and CDR2 YDSYNSRV come from the germline V gene. There are 17 residues in the CDR3. The CDR3 loop is CATWEAACYSSDWIKTF. CDR3 bases: TGTGCCACCTGGGAGGCCGCATGTTATAGTAGTGATTGGATCAAGACGTTT.

J is TRGJP2 and V is TRGV3. Looked up from germline, CDR1 is VTNTFY and CDR2 is YDVSTARD (reference sequence). The CDR3 has 17 residues. V lost 0 bases to trimming and J lost 1 base; unmatched junction nucleotides: 8. The CDR3 sequence: CATWDRRGGSSDWIKTF. The CDR3, as DNA: TGTGCCACCTGGGACAGGCGGGGTGGTAGTAGTGATTGGATCAAGACGTTT.

To note about this clone: Distinct nucleotide sequences in the sample also encode this CDR3. The chain recombines TRGV2 with TRGJ1 or TRGJ2. V shed 1 base and J 6 bases; nucleotides not matched to a gene: 9. Germline CDR1 reads EGSNGY; CDR2 reads YDSYNSKV. This CDR3 contains 14 residues. The CDR3 sequence is CATWDGLGSYKKLF. The CDR3 DNA follows: TGTGCCACCTGGGACGGCCTAGGAAGTTATAAGAAACTCTTT.